This T cell receptor beta chain was documented in a study of response to subunit inactivated influenza vaccine. General study points: Authors proposed each seasonal influenza vaccination draws in few new T cells.

TCRdb called the RT-PCR reads again in MiXCR, with one record for every CDR3 protein. The repertoire includes hundreds of thousands of distinct CDR3 sequences, about 14% of them detected once, and about 7.6% sits in the top ten. Germline CDR1 is MNHEY and CDR2 is SVGEGT. Losses at the gene ends were 6 bases for V and 4 bases for J; bases not matched to a gene: 4. The CDR3 sequence is 13 residues long. This clonotype turned up a few times. Antigen: not known. The sequences come from PBMCs from blood, collected approximately 15 days before vaccination. This TCR was sampled from a man aged 45 to 65 who received an inactivated influenza vaccine. The chain carries TRBV6-2 or TRBV6-3 and TRBJ2-5; 8 nucleotides align to TRBD2. The CDR3 DNA reads TGTGCCAGCAGACTAGCGGTTCGAGAGACCCAGTACTTC. This encodes CASRLAVRETQYF.